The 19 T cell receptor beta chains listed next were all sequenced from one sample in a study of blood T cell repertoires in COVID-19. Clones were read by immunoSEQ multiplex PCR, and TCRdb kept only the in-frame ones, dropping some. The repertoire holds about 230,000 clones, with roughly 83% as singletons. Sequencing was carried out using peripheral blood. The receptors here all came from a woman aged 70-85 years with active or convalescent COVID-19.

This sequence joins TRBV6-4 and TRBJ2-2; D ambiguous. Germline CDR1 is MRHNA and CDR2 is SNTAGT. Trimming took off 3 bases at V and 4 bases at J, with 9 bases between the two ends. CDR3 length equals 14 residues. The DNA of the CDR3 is TGTGCCAGCAGTGAACTTGCCTTCACCGGGGAGCTGTTTTTT. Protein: CASSELAFTGELFF.

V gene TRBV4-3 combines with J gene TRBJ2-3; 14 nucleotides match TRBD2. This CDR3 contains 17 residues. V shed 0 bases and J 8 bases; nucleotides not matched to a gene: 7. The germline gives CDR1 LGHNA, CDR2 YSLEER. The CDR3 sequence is CASSQERTSGGRGTQYF. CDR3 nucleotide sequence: TGCGCCAGCAGCCAAGAACGGACTAGCGGGGGGCGAGGTACGCAGTATTTT.

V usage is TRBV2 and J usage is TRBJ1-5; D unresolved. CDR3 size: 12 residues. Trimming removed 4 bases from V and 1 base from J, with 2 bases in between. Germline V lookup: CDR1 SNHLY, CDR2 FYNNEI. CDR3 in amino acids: CASSVSNQPQHF. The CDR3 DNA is TGTGCCAGCAGTGTAAGCAATCAGCCCCAGCATTTT.

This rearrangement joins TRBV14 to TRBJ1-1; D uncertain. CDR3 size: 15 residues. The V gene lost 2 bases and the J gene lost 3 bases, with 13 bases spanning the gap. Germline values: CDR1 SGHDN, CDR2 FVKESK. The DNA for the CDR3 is TGTGCCAGCAGCCAAATTACTAGGGCGCACACTGAAGCTTTCTTT. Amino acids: CASSQITRAHTEAFF.

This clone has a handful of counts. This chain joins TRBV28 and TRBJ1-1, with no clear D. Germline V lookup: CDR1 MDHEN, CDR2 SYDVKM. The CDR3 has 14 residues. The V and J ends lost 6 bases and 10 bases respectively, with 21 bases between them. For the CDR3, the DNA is TGTGCCAGCAGCCGCCTTGGGGTTTTCGGGGTAGCTTTCTTT. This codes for CASSRLGVFGVAFF.

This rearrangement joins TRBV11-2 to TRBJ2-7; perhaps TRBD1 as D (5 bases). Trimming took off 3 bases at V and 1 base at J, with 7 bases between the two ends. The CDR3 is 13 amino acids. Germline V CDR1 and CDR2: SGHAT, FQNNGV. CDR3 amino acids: CASSFTGSYEQYF. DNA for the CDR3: TGTGCCAGCAGCTTCACAGGATCCTACGAGCAGTACTTC. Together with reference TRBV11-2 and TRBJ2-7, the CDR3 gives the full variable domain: EAGVAQSPRYKIIEKRQSVAFWCNPISGHATLYWYQQILGQGPKLLIQFQNNGVVDDSQLPKDRFSAERLKGVDSTLKIQPAKLEDSAVYLCASSFTGSYEQYFGPGTRLTVT.

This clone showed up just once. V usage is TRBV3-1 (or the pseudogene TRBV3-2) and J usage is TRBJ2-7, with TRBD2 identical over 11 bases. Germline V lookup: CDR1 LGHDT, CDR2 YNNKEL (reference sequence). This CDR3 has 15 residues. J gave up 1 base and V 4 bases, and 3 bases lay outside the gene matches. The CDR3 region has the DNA TGTGCCAGCAGCCTAGGGACTAGCGGATCCTACGAGCAGTACTTC. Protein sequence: CASSLGTSGSYEQYF.

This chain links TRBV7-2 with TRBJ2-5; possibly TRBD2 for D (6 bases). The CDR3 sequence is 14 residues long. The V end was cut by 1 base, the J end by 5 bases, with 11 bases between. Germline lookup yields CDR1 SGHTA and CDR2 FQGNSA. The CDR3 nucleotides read TGTGCCAGCAGCTTAGGGATAGGGAGGGAGACCCAGTACTTC. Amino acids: CASSLGIGRETQYF.

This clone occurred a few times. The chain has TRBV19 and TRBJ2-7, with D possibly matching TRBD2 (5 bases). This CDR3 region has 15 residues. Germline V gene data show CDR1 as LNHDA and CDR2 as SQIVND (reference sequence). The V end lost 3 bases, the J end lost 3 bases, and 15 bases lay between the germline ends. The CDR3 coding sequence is TGTGCCAGTAGTATTGCCGAGAGCGGATACTACGAGCAGTACTTC. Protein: CASSIAESGYYEQYF.

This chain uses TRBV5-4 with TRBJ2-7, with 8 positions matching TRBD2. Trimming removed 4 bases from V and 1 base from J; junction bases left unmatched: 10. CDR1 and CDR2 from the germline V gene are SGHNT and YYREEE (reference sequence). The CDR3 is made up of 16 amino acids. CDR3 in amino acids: CASSPGGLLGSYEQYF. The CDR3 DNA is TGTGCCAGCAGCCCGGGGGGGCTCCTGGGTTCCTACGAGCAGTACTTC.

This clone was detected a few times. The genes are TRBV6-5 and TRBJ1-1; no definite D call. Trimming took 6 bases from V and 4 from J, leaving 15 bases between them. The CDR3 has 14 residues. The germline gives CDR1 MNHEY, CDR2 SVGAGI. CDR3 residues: CASSLHRGPTEAFF. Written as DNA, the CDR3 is TGTGCCAGCAGCCTCCATAGAGGCCCCACTGAAGCTTTCTTT.

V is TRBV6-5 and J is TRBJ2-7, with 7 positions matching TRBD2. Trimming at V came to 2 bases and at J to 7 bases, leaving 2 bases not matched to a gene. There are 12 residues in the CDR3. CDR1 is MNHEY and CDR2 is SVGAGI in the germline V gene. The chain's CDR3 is CASSYGGGEQYF. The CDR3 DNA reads TGTGCCAGCAGTTACGGGGGGGGAGAGCAGTACTTC.

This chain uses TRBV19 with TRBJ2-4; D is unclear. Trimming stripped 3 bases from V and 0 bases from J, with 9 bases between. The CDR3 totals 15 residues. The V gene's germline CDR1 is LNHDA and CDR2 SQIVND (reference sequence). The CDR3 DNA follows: TGTGCCAGTAGTATTGCAGTGCCAGCCAAAAACATTCAGTACTTC. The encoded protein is CASSIAVPAKNIQYF.

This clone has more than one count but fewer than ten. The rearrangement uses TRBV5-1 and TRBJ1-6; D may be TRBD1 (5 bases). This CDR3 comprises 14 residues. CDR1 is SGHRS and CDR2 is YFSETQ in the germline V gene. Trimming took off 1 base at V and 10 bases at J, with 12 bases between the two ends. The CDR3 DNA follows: TGCGCCAGCAGCTTGTCGGGGGATGACTCACCCCTCCACTTT. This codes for CASSLSGDDSPLHF.

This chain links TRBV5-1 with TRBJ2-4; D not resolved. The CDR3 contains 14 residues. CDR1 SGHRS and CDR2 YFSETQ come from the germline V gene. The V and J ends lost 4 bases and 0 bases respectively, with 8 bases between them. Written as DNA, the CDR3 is TGCGCCAGCAGCGGTGAGCTAGCCAAAAACATTCAGTACTTC. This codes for CASSGELAKNIQYF.

CDR3 nucleotide sequence: TGTGCCAGCAGCCGCGGATATGGCTACACCTTC. This gives the protein CASSRGYGYTF. The chain has TRBV28 and TRBJ1-2; D gene ambiguous. The CDR3 covers 11 residues. Germline loops: CDR1 MDHEN, CDR2 SYDVKM. The ends were cut back, 6 bases at V and 5 bases at J, with 7 bases in the middle.

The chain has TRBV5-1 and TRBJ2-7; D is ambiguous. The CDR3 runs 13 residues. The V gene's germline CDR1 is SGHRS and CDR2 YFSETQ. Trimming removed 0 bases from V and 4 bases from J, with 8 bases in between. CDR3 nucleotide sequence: TGCGCCAGCAGCTTGGGTGGCCGTTACGAGCAGTACTTC. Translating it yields CASSLGGRYEQYF.

CDR3 sequence reads: CASSFWTGLNTEAFF. The CDR3 DNA follows: TGTGCCAGCAGCTTCTGGACAGGCTTGAACACTGAAGCTTTCTTT. The genes are TRBV21-1 and TRBJ1-1; TRBD1 reflects the table's D call only, with no check against the DNA. TRBV21-1 is reported as a pseudogene. The CDR3 is 15 amino acids.

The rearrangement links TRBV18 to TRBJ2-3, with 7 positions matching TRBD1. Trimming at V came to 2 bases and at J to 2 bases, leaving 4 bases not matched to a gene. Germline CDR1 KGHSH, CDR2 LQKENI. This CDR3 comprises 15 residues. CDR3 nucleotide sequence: TGTGCCAGCTCACCAAACAGGGGCGACACAGATACGCAGTATTTT. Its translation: CASSPNRGDTDTQYF.